The 28 T cell receptor beta chains reported below all come from one sample, sequenced in a study of early T cells in non-severe SARS-CoV-2 infection. TCRdb itself ran the 5' RACE reads through MiXCR, one entry per CDR3 protein. This table has tens of thousands of distinct CDR3 sequences, about 14% appearing once. Sequencing was performed on whole blood, taken at baseline. The receptors come from an adult who was a healthcare worker with PCR-confirmed SARS-CoV-2 infection or an uninfected control (not recorded which).

This clonotype was observed a few times. The chain is built from TRBV5-1 and TRBJ1-5, with 9 bases identical to TRBD1. The CDR3 covers 14 residues. The ends lost 4 bases at V and 4 bases at J; junction bases unmatched: 3. Germline CDR1 SGHRS, CDR2 YFSETQ. The CDR3 sequence: CASSPGQGNQPQHF. The CDR3 DNA sequence: TGCGCCAGCAGCCCCGGACAGGGGAATCAGCCCCAGCATTTT.

The chain carries TRBV18 and TRBJ1-2, with 8 bases matching TRBD1. The length of the CDR3 is 17 residues. V lost 3 bases, J lost 2 bases, and 11 bases stayed unmatched. Germline assignment: CDR1 KGHSH and CDR2 LQKENI. The CDR3 DNA reads as TGTGCCAGCTCACCTGAGGTCAGGGGGCTATGGAACTATGGCTACACCTTC. It specifies CASSPEVRGLWNYGYTF.

The chain employs TRBV3-1 and TRBJ2-2; D remains unclear. Trimming stripped 4 bases from V and 7 bases from J, with 7 bases between. There are 12 residues in the CDR3. Germline V gene data show CDR1 as LGHDT and CDR2 as YNNKEL (reference sequence). The CDR3 DNA sequence: TGTGCCAGCAGCCGAGATGGCGGGGAGCTGTTTTTT. It specifies CASSRDGGELFF.

This clonotype came up many times. V usage is TRBV3-1 and J usage is TRBJ1-1; perhaps TRBD1 as D (5 bases). Trimming stripped 6 bases from V and 8 bases from J, with 10 bases between. The V gene's germline CDR1 is LGHDT and CDR2 YNNKEL (reference sequence). The CDR3 contains 11 residues. For the CDR3, the DNA is TGTGCCAGCAGAGGTGGGACGGAAGCTTTCTTT. This sequence encodes CASRGGTEAFF.

This clonotype was seen only a few times. One end of the junction does not line up with germline, which may come from a read error. The rearrangement joins TRBV20-1 to TRBJ2-1; TRBD2 might be the D (5 bases). Germline loops: CDR1 DFQATT, CDR2 SNEGSKA (reference sequence). The CDR3 sequence is 10 residues long. The CDR3 is CSVRGNEQFF. The CDR3 nucleotides read TGCAGTGTTAGAGGGAATGAGCAGTTCTTC.

This clonotype was counted only a few times. This chain links TRBV5-1 with TRBJ2-1; 11 bases are shared with TRBD2. The CDR3 runs 16 residues. After removal of 6 bases from V and 8 bases from J, the junction contained 13 bases not matched to a gene. Germline V gene lookup returns CDR1 SGHRS and CDR2 YFSETQ. In DNA, the CDR3 is TGCGCCAGCAACCCCGAATGGCTAGCGGGAGGACATGAGCAGTTCTTC. It encodes CASNPEWLAGGHEQFF.

This clonotype was found many times. This chain connects TRBV9 to TRBJ1-3, with D unresolved. This CDR3 is 18 amino acids long. Trimming stripped 4 bases from V and 2 bases from J, with 22 bases between. The V gene's germline CDR1 is SGDLS and CDR2 YYNGEE. The CDR3 DNA follows: TGTGCCAGCAGCCCTTTATTAGGAGGGTATGATGCTGGAAACACCATATATTTT. Protein: CASSPLLGGYDAGNTIYF.

The chain links TRBV20-1 to TRBJ2-7; 8 bases align to TRBD2. CDR1 and CDR2 (germline): DFQATT, SNEGSKA (reference sequence). Trimming took 2 bases from V and 4 from J; bases not matched to a gene: 4. The CDR3 has 13 amino acids. CDR3 sequence reads: CSARPGLGYEQYF. CDR3 nucleotides: TGCAGTGCTAGACCGGGACTAGGGTACGAGCAGTACTTC.

This clonotype has only a few counts. The chain has TRBV7-9 and TRBJ2-2, with D possibly TRBD1 on 5 matching bases. This CDR3 has 13 amino acids. CDR1 SEHNR and CDR2 FQNEAQ come from the germline V gene (reference sequence). With 7 bases removed from V and 6 bases from J, the gap between germline ends came to 12 bases. In DNA, the CDR3 is TGTGCCAGCAATCCATGGGGCTCCGGGGAGCTGTTTTTT. It specifies CASNPWGSGELFF.

This clonotype was seen a few times. The chain couples TRBV6-2 or TRBV6-3 to TRBJ2-1; possibly TRBD1 for D (8 bases). Germline lookup yields CDR1 MNHEY and CDR2 SVGEGT. V lost 6 bases, J lost 9 bases, and 12 bases lay in between. The length of the CDR3 is 12 residues. The CDR3 DNA follows: TGTGCCAGCAGCCACAGGGGGGGTGAGCAGTTCTTC. Protein sequence: CASSHRGGEQFF.

CDR3 residues: CASSFSLGTDANYGYTF. CDR3 DNA sequence: TGTGCCAGCAGTTTCTCCCTTGGGACAGACGCTAACTATGGCTACACCTTC. This chain links TRBV28 with TRBJ1-2; TRBD1 matches at 7 bases. This CDR3 spans 17 amino acids. Germline lookup yields CDR1 MDHEN and CDR2 SYDVKM. The ends lost 3 bases at V and 0 bases at J; junction bases unmatched: 10.

The sample holds a few counts of this clonotype. CDR3 protein: CASSPSLGSGSSYQETQYF. Written as DNA, the CDR3 is TGTGCCAGCAGTCCCTCGTTGGGTAGCGGGAGTAGTTATCAAGAGACCCAGTACTTC. The V call is TRBV6-5, the J call TRBJ2-5, with TRBD2 matching 9 bases. Trimming removed 5 bases from V and 2 bases from J; junction bases left unmatched: 18. CDR1 and CDR2 (germline): MNHEY, SVGAGI. The CDR3 runs 19 residues.

Concerning this clonotype itself: The junction shows a germline mismatch at one end, possibly a read error. Here the CDR3 reads CSSSGGLAGEEDTQYF. In DNA, the CDR3 is TGCTCCAGCAGTGGGGGACTAGCGGGAGAGGAAGATACGCAGTATTTT. This chain links TRBV10-2 with TRBJ2-3; 14 bases agree with TRBD2. This CDR3 comprises 16 residues. CDR1 is WSHSY, CDR2 SAAADI, per germline.

CDR3 region: CASIGAQGGSYNEQFF. Here the CDR3 DNA reads TGTGCCAGCATCGGGGCACAGGGTGGCTCCTACAATGAGCAGTTCTTC. V is TRBV28 and J is TRBJ2-1; TRBD1 is a possible D gene (6 bases). The CDR3 consists of 16 residues. The V gene's germline CDR1 is MDHEN and CDR2 SYDVKM. V dropped 7 bases and J dropped 0 bases, with 16 bases sitting between them.

CDR3 in DNA: TGTGCCAGCAGTCGCGGGACCTCCTACGAGCAGTACTTC. It yields the protein CASSRGTSYEQYF. This chain joins TRBV2 and TRBJ2-7; perhaps TRBD2 as D (6 bases). This CDR3 has 13 amino acids. The germline CDR1 and CDR2 sequences are SNHLY and FYNNEI. V dropped 5 bases and J dropped 0 bases, with 8 bases sitting between them.

This clonotype was seen a handful of times. This chain joins TRBV7-2 and TRBJ2-4; TRBD1 matches at 10 bases. The V and J ends lost 5 bases and 2 bases, in that order; junction bases with no gene match: 12. CDR1 is SGHTA, CDR2 FQGNSA, per germline. CDR3 size: 18 residues. The CDR3 loop is CASSPDRGRIGTKNIQYF. The CDR3 nucleotides read TGTGCCAGCAGCCCCGACAGGGGGCGGATCGGGACCAAAAACATTCAGTACTTC.

This clonotype was seen repeatedly, ten times or more. CDR3 sequence reads: CASSKALAEMNTEAFF. The CDR3 DNA follows: TGTGCCAGCAGCAAAGCGCTAGCGGAAATGAACACTGAAGCTTTCTTT. This chain connects TRBV21-1 to TRBJ1-1. TRBV21-1 is termed a pseudogene. CDR3 length: 16 residues.

This clonotype has a count of ten or more. The CDR3 nucleotides are TGTGCCAGCAGCTTAGGGACTAGCGGGACAGATACGCAGTATTTT. It yields the protein CASSLGTSGTDTQYF. This chain uses TRBV7-2 with TRBJ2-3, with 11 bases identical to TRBD2. CDR1 and CDR2 (germline): SGHTA, FQGNSA. With 1 base clipped from V and 3 bases from J, the junction kept 0 bases outside the gene matches. The CDR3 runs 15 residues.

This sequence joins TRBV20-1 and TRBJ2-3, with D possibly TRBD1 on 5 matching bases. This CDR3 has 12 amino acids. CDR1 is DFQATT and CDR2 is SNEGSKA in the germline V gene (reference sequence). The V end lost 3 bases, the J end lost 5 bases, and 9 bases lay between the germline ends. The CDR3 sequence: CSARGRGDTQYF. For the CDR3, the DNA is TGCAGTGCTAGGGGAAGGGGAGATACGCAGTATTTT.

The table lists this clonotype with many counts. The chain carries TRBV29-1 and TRBJ1-1; no definite D call. This CDR3 region has 13 residues. V lost 5 bases to trimming and J lost 3 bases, with 13 bases between them. From germline, CDR1 is SQVTM and CDR2 ANQGSEA. This CDR3 is CSVTRDQHTEAFF. The CDR3 DNA is TGCAGCGTTACCCGGGATCAGCACACTGAAGCTTTCTTT.

A few counts support this clonotype. The chain recombines TRBV18 with TRBJ2-5, with TRBD2 as a possible D gene (6 bases). Trimming removed 5 bases at V and 0 bases at J, with 13 bases between. CDR3 length: 15 amino acids. Germline lookup yields CDR1 KGHSH and CDR2 LQKENI. The CDR3 DNA is TGTGCCAGCTCAGCGGGACTCCCGTACCAAGAGACCCAGTACTTC. This sequence encodes CASSAGLPYQETQYF.

The sample holds a few counts of this clonotype. V and J are TRBV18 and TRBJ2-3; 8 bases are a match to TRBD2. Trimming took 5 bases from V and 4 from J; bases not matched to a gene: 8. CDR3 length: 15 residues. In germline, CDR1 is KGHSH, CDR2 LQKENI. The DNA of the CDR3 is TGTGCCAGCTCAAAGACGGGAGGGCCAGCAGATACGCAGTATTTT. Amino acids: CASSKTGGPADTQYF.

The gene calls are TRBV7-8 and TRBJ2-5; a weak D match, TRBD2 (7 bases). Looked up from germline, CDR1 is SGHVS and CDR2 is FQNEAQ. V was pared by 3 bases and J by 4 bases, with 12 bases between. CDR3 length: 14 residues. The CDR3 protein is CASSLGGRRETQYF. CDR3 in DNA: TGTGCCAGCAGCTTGGGGGGGCGAAGAGAGACCCAGTACTTC.

The gene calls are TRBV20-1 and TRBJ1-2, with D possibly matching TRBD1 (5 bases). There are 13 residues in the CDR3. Germline V CDR1 and CDR2: DFQATT, SNEGSKA (reference sequence). V gave up 1 base and J gave up 6 bases, with 12 bases separating them. In DNA form, the CDR3 reads TGCAGTGCTAGAGTCCCTTGGGACGATGGCTACACCTTC. It codes for CSARVPWDDGYTF.

This clonotype came up many times. The V gene is TRBV7-6, the J gene TRBJ2-2; 7 bases map to TRBD1. Germline V CDR1 and CDR2: SGHVS, FNYEAQ. CDR3 length: 15 residues. V shed 3 bases, J shed 0 bases, and the junction held 1 base outside the gene matches. CDR3 loop: CASSLGTANTGELFF. As DNA, the CDR3 is TGTGCCAGCAGCTTGGGGACAGCGAACACCGGGGAGCTGTTTTTT. Variable domain in full (rest from reference TRBV7-6 and TRBJ2-2): GAGVSQSPRYKVTKRGQDVALRCDPISGHVSLYWYRQALGQGPEFLTYFNYEAQQDKSGLPNDRFSAERPEGSISTLTIQRTEQRDSAMYRCASSLGTANTGELFFGEGSRLTVL.

The chain recombines TRBV21-1 with TRBJ1-1; TRBD1 is the table's D call, not checked against the DNA. TRBV21-1 is noted as a pseudogene. The CDR3 consists of 17 residues. CDR3 in amino acids: CASSKSATGGLNAEAFF. For the CDR3, the DNA is TGTGCCAGCAGCAAAAGTGCCACAGGGGGCTTGAACGCTGAAGCTTTCTTT.

This clonotype has at least ten counts. The rearrangement joins TRBV19 to TRBJ2-5; TRBD2 might be the D (6 bases). Germline assignment: CDR1 LNHDA and CDR2 SQIVND (reference sequence). The length of the CDR3 is 14 residues. Trimming shortened V by 5 bases and J by 5 bases, and 15 bases separated the two germline ends. DNA of the CDR3: TGTGCCAGTAGTTGGAGGGCGGGCGTGGAGACCCAGTACTTC. The encoded protein is CASSWRAGVETQYF.

The chain employs TRBV7-2 and TRBJ2-7; D may be TRBD1 or TRBD2 (5 bases each). This CDR3 has 14 amino acids. Trimming left V 9 bases short and J 6 bases short, with 21 bases between. CDR1 and CDR2 from the germline V gene are SGHTA and FQGNSA. The chain's CDR3 is CASRSAVGAGEQYF. CDR3 DNA sequence: TGTGCCAGTCGCTCGGCCGTAGGGGCGGGCGAGCAGTACTTC.